This TCR beta chain was profiled in a study of cytomegalovirus exposure and HLA in healthy donors. Across the whole study: In an earlier analysis, 117 million unique TCR beta sequences were found from 150 million to 200 million T cells. General study results and limits: Reportedly, HLA-A and HLA-B alleles of most subjects were accurately predicted from TCR beta. The majority of TCR sequences were rare, yet some public TCRs appeared in many donors. TCR beta chains associated with HLA were, in a later analysis, more clonally expanded than equally common others.

Primers included in the PCR were 60 Vbeta and 13 Jbeta primers. Only in-frame clones appear in the TCRdb table, and some are missing; sequencing was by immunoSEQ multiplex PCR. The sample has about 240,000 clones; 70% to 90% are singletons. Points on this clone: No antigen is known for it.

The CDR3 contains 14 residues. Trimming took 0 bases from V and 2 from J, leaving 9 bases between them. Germline V gives CDR1 SGHRS, CDR2 YFSETQ. The chain links TRBV5-1 to TRBJ2-7, with a weak D call TRBD1 (5 bases). The sequenced sample consisted of PBMCs. The receptor was derived from a girl aged 2-15 years in good health and CMV-seronegative. CDR3 sequence: CASSLAQGAYEQYF. CDR3 nucleotides: TGCGCCAGCAGCTTGGCGCAGGGCGCCTACGAGCAGTACTTC.